This TCR beta chain was sequenced during a study of tumor-infiltrating lymphocytes in primary liver carcinoma. Study at large: Resecting the tumor surgically was how the patients' primary liver carcinoma was treated.

With around 500 ng total RNA as template and a constant-region primer, TCR beta cDNA was made. Amplification in three nested multiplex PCR rounds with slightly modified ARM-PCR gave rise to TCR beta libraries. Use of TRBV1-TRBV30 forward primers with a C-beta reverse primer characterized the first two PCR rounds, which lasted roughly 9 cycles each. TCRdb re-called the multiplex PCR reads through MiXCR, storing one row per CDR3 protein. This table holds fewer than 400,000 distinct CDR3 sequences, around three fifths found once. Comments on this clonotype: The junction and the germline gene differ at one end; a read error may be behind it.

CDR1 and CDR2 (germline): SGHAT, FQNNGV. The CDR3 is 13 amino acids. Blood RNA was derived from unsorted whole blood, and germline DNA was extracted too. This sequence was found in a man aged 35-49 years with primary liver carcinoma and hepatitis B virus infection. What was sequenced was peripheral blood. The chain uses TRBV11-2 and TRBJ2-5; a possible D gene is TRBD2 (5 bases). CDR3 DNA sequence: TGTGCCAGCAACTTAACGCTCCGGGGAACCCAATATTTC. This sequence encodes CASNLTLRGTQYF.